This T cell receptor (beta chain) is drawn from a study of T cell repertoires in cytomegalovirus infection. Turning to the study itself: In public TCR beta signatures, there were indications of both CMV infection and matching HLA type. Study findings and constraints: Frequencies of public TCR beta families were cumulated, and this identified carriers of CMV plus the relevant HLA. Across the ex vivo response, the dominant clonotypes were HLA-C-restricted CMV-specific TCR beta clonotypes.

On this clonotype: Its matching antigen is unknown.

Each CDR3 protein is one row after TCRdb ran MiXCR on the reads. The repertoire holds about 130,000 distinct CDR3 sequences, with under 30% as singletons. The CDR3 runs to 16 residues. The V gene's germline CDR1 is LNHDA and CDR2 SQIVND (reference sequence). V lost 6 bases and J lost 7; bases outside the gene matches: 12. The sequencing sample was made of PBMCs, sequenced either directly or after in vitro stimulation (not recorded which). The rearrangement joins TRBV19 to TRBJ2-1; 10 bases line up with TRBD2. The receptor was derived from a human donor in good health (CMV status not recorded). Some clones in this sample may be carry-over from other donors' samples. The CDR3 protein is CASRQISGGAANEQFF. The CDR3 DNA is TGTGCCAGTAGACAAATAAGCGGGGGGGCGGCGAATGAGCAGTTCTTC.